What follows are 14 T cell receptor beta chains derived from one specimen sequenced in a study of blood T cell repertoires in COVID-19. Produced via immunoSEQ multiplex PCR; TCRdb's table is partial and in-frame only. The sample contains more than 150,000 clones, 75% to 90% of which appear only once. Material: PBMCs or T cells enriched from blood (not recorded which). These receptors came from a woman aged 60-75 years who had recovered from COVID-19.

The rearrangement links TRBV6-1 to TRBJ1-2; the D is unclear. Germline lookup yields CDR1 MNHNS and CDR2 SASEGT. Trimming took 2 bases from V and 1 from J, leaving 14 bases between them. The CDR3 consists of 16 residues. The CDR3, as DNA: TGTGCCAGCAGTGAAATGGGCCTTGGATTTAACTATGGCTACACCTTC. This sequence encodes CASSEMGLGFNYGYTF.

The rearrangement links TRBV4-1 to TRBJ2-1; D perhaps matches TRBD1 (6 bases). Deletions cut 4 bases from V and 6 bases from J, with 13 bases between. The CDR3 has 14 residues. Germline V CDR1 and CDR2: MGHRA, YSYEKL. This CDR3 reads CASSPTDRINEQFF. The CDR3 DNA reads as TGCGCCAGCAGCCCAACGGACAGAATCAATGAGCAGTTCTTC.

This sequence joins TRBV15 and TRBJ2-1, with 9 nucleotides matching TRBD2. Trimming cost V 3 bases and J 4 bases; bases outside gene matches: 1. The CDR3 loop spans 14 amino acids. Germline CDR1 LNHNV, CDR2 YYDKDF (reference sequence). The CDR3 DNA follows: TGTGCCACCAGCAGGGCGGGAGGGTACAATGAGCAGTTCTTC. Translated, it gives CATSRAGGYNEQFF. Using reference TRBV15 and TRBJ2-1 for the parts outside the CDR3, the full variable domain is DAMVIQNPRYQVTQFGKPVTLSCSQTLNHNVMYWYQQKSSQAPKLLFHYYDKDFNNEADTPDNFQSRRPNTSFCFLDIRSPGLGDTAMYLCATSRAGGYNEQFFGPGTRLTVL.

The gene calls are TRBV10-3 and TRBJ1-3, with D possibly being TRBD1 (5 bases). This CDR3 spans 17 amino acids. The V and J ends lost 2 bases and 2 bases respectively, with 16 bases between them. Germline V lookup: CDR1 ENHRY, CDR2 SYGVKD. The CDR3 spells CAISEQNGGLAGNTIYF. The CDR3 DNA sequence: TGTGCCATCAGTGAGCAAAACGGGGGTTTGGCTGGAAACACCATATATTTT.

This clone came up many times. The rearrangement links TRBV7-9 to TRBJ2-7; 7 bases match TRBD1. Germline V gene sequence: CDR1 SEHNR, CDR2 FQNEAQ (reference sequence). There are 16 residues in the CDR3. The V and J ends lost 1 base and 2 bases, in that order; junction bases with no gene match: 8. The CDR3 DNA sequence: TGTGCCAGCAGCTTAGAGTCAGGGGGAAAACCCTACGAGCAGTACTTC. It translates to CASSLESGGKPYEQYF.

The chain links TRBV5-1 to TRBJ2-2; D is undetermined. The CDR3 extends over 15 amino acids. The V gene lost 4 bases and the J gene lost 2 bases, with 12 bases spanning the gap. In germline, CDR1 is SGHRS, CDR2 YFSETQ. CDR3 amino acids: CASSVGPVNTGELFF. The CDR3 bases are TGCGCCAGCAGCGTTGGGCCGGTCAACACCGGGGAGCTGTTTTTT.

The rearrangement uses TRBV2 and TRBJ1-4; D is undetermined. The germline gives CDR1 SNHLY, CDR2 FYNNEI. The germline V and J ends were trimmed by 5 bases and 15 bases, with 16 bases remaining between them. CDR3 length: 12 amino acids. In DNA, the CDR3 is TGTGCCAGCAGTTCTATTCCGGGAGTTTTGTTTTTT. Amino acid sequence: CASSSIPGVLFF.

This sequence joins TRBV4-1 and TRBJ1-6; weak D call: TRBD1 (5 bases). Trimming stripped 3 bases from V and 8 bases from J, with 23 bases between. Germline V gene data show CDR1 as MGHRA and CDR2 as YSYEKL. There are 18 residues in the CDR3. In DNA form, the CDR3 reads TGCGCCAGCAGCCAGCTCGGGCCGACCCCCAGGGCAGATTCACCCCTCCACTTT. Translated, it gives CASSQLGPTPRADSPLHF.

The chain links TRBV5-6 to TRBJ1-4, with 8 nucleotides matching TRBD1. This CDR3 has 14 amino acids. The germline gives CDR1 SGHDT, CDR2 YYEEEE. The V and J ends lost 5 bases and 4 bases, in that order; junction bases with no gene match: 4. The CDR3 sequence is CASRKDRVNEKLFF. The CDR3 DNA reads TGTGCCAGCAGAAAGGACAGGGTTAATGAAAAACTGTTTTTT.

V usage is TRBV7-9 and J usage is TRBJ1-1; no reliable D call. This CDR3 has 14 amino acids. Between the trimmed V and J ends, which lost 3 bases and 6 bases, there was a span of 14 bases. Per germline, CDR1 SEHNR and CDR2 FQNEAQ (reference sequence). The CDR3 DNA reads TGTGCCAGCAGCTTGGACTTTGCTTCCGCTGAAGCTTTCTTT. Residues: CASSLDFASAEAFF. The whole variable domain, filled in from reference TRBV7-9 and TRBJ1-1, reads DTGVSQNPRHKITKRGQNVTFRCDPISEHNRLYWYRQTLGQGPEFLTYFQNEAQLEKSRLLSDRFSAERPKGSFSTLEIQRTEQGDSAMYLCASSLDFASAEAFFGQGTRLTVV.

The V and J genes are TRBV19 and TRBJ1-4, with 8 nucleotides matching TRBD1. The ends lost 5 bases at V and 8 bases at J; junction bases unmatched: 4. CDR3 length: 13 amino acids. Germline loops: CDR1 LNHDA, CDR2 SQIVND (reference sequence). The CDR3 reads CASSPGTGEKLFF. Here the CDR3 DNA reads TGTGCCAGTAGTCCCGGGACAGGCGAAAAACTGTTTTTT.

This chain links TRBV5-6 with TRBJ1-2; D is perhaps TRBD1 (5 bases). The CDR3 has 11 amino acids. The germline CDR1 and CDR2 sequences are SGHDT and YYEEEE. V was shortened by 2 bases and J by 10 bases, with 9 bases between the two germline ends. The CDR3 is CASSLGHIYTF. DNA of the CDR3: TGTGCCAGCAGCTTAGGACACATCTACACCTTC. The full variable domain, with the rest looked up from reference TRBV5-6 and TRBJ1-2, is DAGVTQSPTHLIKTRGQQVTLRCSPKSGHDTVSWYQQALGQGPQFIFQYYEEEERQRGNFPDRFSGHQFPNYSSELNVNALLLGDSALYLCASSLGHIYTFGSGTRLTVV.

V gene TRBV3-1 (or the pseudogene TRBV3-2) combines with J gene TRBJ2-1, with 8 positions matching TRBD2. Per germline, CDR1 LGHDT and CDR2 YNNKEL (reference sequence). The CDR3 loop spans 17 amino acids. The J segment lost 7 bases and the V segment lost 0 bases, leaving 11 bases of the junction unmatched. The chain's CDR3 is CASSQESGRRIGNEQFF. The DNA for the CDR3 is TGTGCCAGCAGCCAAGAGAGCGGGAGAAGGATAGGGAATGAGCAGTTCTTC.

The rearrangement joins TRBV5-4 to TRBJ2-3; a weak D match, TRBD2 (6 bases). V shed 5 bases and J shed 6 bases, with 16 bases lying between them. The CDR3 sequence is 14 residues long. Germline V gene sequence: CDR1 SGHNT, CDR2 YYREEE (reference sequence). CDR3 residues: CASSTKTSQDTQYF. The DNA for the CDR3 is TGTGCCAGCAGTACTAAGACTAGTCAGGATACGCAGTATTTT.